Shown below are 9 T cell receptor beta chains from a single sample sequenced in a study of cytomegalovirus exposure and HLA in healthy donors. Amplification used 60 Vbeta primers and 13 Jbeta primers. Using immunoSEQ multiplex PCR, the repertoire was profiled, and TCRdb retains in-frame clones only, with some absent. The sample lists more than 95,000 clones, around 9.1% occurring once. Sequenced: PBMCs. These receptors originate from a man aged 40-50 years in good health and CMV-seropositive.

This clone was recorded only once. The rearrangement links TRBV5-1 to TRBJ2-7; 8 nucleotides match TRBD1. Germline CDR1 SGHRS, CDR2 YFSETQ. The CDR3 is 15 residues long. V shed 2 bases, J shed 2 bases, and the junction held 6 bases outside the gene matches. CDR3 nucleotide sequence: TGCGCCAGCAGCTTCTCCGGGACAGGACCCTACGAGCAGTACTTC. This encodes CASSFSGTGPYEQYF.

This clone was found a few times. This chain links TRBV5-6 with TRBJ1-1; tentative D call: TRBD1 (5 bases). Trimming stripped 3 bases from V and 2 bases from J, with 11 bases between. Germline CDR1 SGHDT, CDR2 YYEEEE. This CDR3 region has 14 residues. Written as DNA, the CDR3 is TGTGCCAGCAGCTCGCCGGGGGGTAACACTGAAGCTTTCTTT. Its protein product is CASSSPGGNTEAFF.

This clone occurred a few times. This chain links TRBV11-3 with TRBJ2-1; D is possibly TRBD1 (6 bases). The CDR3 length is 14 residues. The V and J ends lost 6 bases and 2 bases respectively, with 11 bases between them. Looked up from germline, CDR1 is SGHNT and CDR2 is YENEEA. In DNA form, the CDR3 reads TGTGCCAGCAGGGCAGGGACAACCTACAATGAGCAGTTCTTC. Its translation: CASRAGTTYNEQFF.

This clone was found a few times. V gene TRBV6-1 combines with J gene TRBJ1-4; D is uncertain. Trimming cost V 3 bases and J 8 bases, with 10 bases left between them. This CDR3 comprises 13 residues. Germline V gene lookup returns CDR1 MNHNS and CDR2 SASEGT. CDR3 sequence (DNA): TGTGCCAGCAGTGACTGGAGGGAGGAAAAACTGTTTTTT. Translating it yields CASSDWREEKLFF.

The rearrangement joins TRBV6-5 to TRBJ2-7; 7 positions match TRBD1. Germline V gives CDR1 MNHEY, CDR2 SVGAGI. The J segment lost 3 bases and the V segment lost 7 bases, leaving 9 bases of the junction unmatched. The CDR3 is made up of 14 amino acids. As DNA, the CDR3 is TGTGCCAGCATCCCCGGGACAGCGATCTACGAGCAGTACTTC. Translating gives CASIPGTAIYEQYF.

A few counts support this clone. The gene calls are TRBV11-1 and TRBJ2-2; D not certain. V gave up 4 bases and J gave up 1 base, with 16 bases separating them. This CDR3 region has 17 residues. Germline lookup yields CDR1 SGHAT and CDR2 FQDESV (reference sequence). CDR3 in amino acids: CASSSPWVGENTGELFF. CDR3 DNA sequence: TGTGCCAGCAGCTCCCCGTGGGTGGGCGAGAACACCGGGGAGCTGTTTTTT.

The rearrangement links TRBV19 to TRBJ2-2; 8 bases match TRBD1. Germline loops: CDR1 LNHDA, CDR2 SQIVND (reference sequence). The V gene end was trimmed by 4 bases and the J gene end by 2 bases; junction bases not matched to a gene: 3. The CDR3 consists of 15 residues. The CDR3 DNA sequence: TGTGCCAGTAGTAAGACAGGGGCCAACACCGGGGAGCTGTTTTTT. Translated: CASSKTGANTGELFF.

The rearrangement uses TRBV6-1 and TRBJ1-4; TRBD1 matches 12 bases. CDR1 MNHNS and CDR2 SASEGT come from the germline V gene. V shed 10 bases and J 8 bases; nucleotides not matched to a gene: 5. The CDR3 spans 13 residues. The DNA of the CDR3 is TGTGCCATTACCGGGACAGGGGGCGAAAAACTGTTTTTT. Residues: CAITGTGGEKLFF.

This chain links TRBV30 with TRBJ2-5; 10 bases are a match to TRBD2. The J call may be in error: the DNA end matches TRBJ2-7 better. The CDR3 is 15 amino acids. Germline V CDR1 and CDR2: GTSNPN, SVGIG (reference sequence). The CDR3 loop is CAWSRTSGHPYEQYF. The CDR3 DNA reads TGTGCCTGGAGTCGGACTAGCGGACATCCCTACGAGCAGTACTTC.